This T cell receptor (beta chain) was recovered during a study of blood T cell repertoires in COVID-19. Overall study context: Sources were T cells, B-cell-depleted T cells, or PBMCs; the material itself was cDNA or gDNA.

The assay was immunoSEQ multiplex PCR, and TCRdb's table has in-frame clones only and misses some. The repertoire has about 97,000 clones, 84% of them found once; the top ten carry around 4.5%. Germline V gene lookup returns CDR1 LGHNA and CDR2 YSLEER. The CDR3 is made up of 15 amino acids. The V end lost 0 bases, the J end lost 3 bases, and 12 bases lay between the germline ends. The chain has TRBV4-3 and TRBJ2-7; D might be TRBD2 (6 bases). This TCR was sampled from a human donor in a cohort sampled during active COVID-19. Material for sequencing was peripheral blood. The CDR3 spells CASSQDRGGIYEQYF. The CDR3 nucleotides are TGCGCCAGCAGCCAAGATAGGGGCGGGATCTACGAGCAGTACTTC.